These T cell receptor beta chains were read from a single sample in a study of shared clonotypes between healthy human individuals. The data were produced by immunoSEQ multiplex PCR, yet TCRdb's version contains in-frame clones alone and is incomplete. Found here are fewer than 850,000 clones, 90% of them singletons; the top ten hold 34%. Input material: memory CD8+ T cells from PBMCs. All receptors derive from a young man in good health. Some clones in this sample may be carry-over from other donors' samples. Both conserved end residues are part of each CDR3. Fields, in order: CDR3 length, D gene, clone size, V gene, J gene, CDR3 protein, CDR3 DNA. A D gene is named only where the DNA matches it firmly. Size values are once, few and many counts, or a class for expanded clones, and some rows have none.

CDR3 length: 17
D gene: -
clone size: -
V gene: TRBV4-1
J gene: TRBJ2-7
CDR3 protein: CASSQDGGREAFYEQYF
CDR3 DNA: TGCGCCAGCAGCCAAGATGGAGGGCGCGAAGCGTTTTACGAGCAGTACTTC

CDR3 length: 16
D gene: TRBD1
clone size: few
V gene: TRBV11-2
J gene: TRBJ1-1
CDR3 protein: CASSSRGQGVGTEAFF
CDR3 DNA: TGTGCCAGCAGCTCGCGTGGGCAGGGGGTTGGTACTGAAGCTTTCTTT

CDR3 length: 15
D gene: -
clone size: -
V gene: TRBV4-3
J gene: TRBJ1-5
CDR3 protein: CASSQGGVSNQPQHF
CDR3 DNA: TGCGCCAGCAGCCAAGGAGGAGTTAGCAATCAGCCCCAGCATTTT

CDR3 length: 15
D gene: -
clone size: -
V gene: TRBV2
J gene: TRBJ2-1
CDR3 protein: CASSERAGAVFEQFF
CDR3 DNA: TGTGCCAGCAGCGAACGGGCTGGGGCCGTTTTTGAGCAGTTCTTC

CDR3 length: 16
D gene: TRBD2
clone size: -
V gene: TRBV4-1
J gene: TRBJ2-1
CDR3 protein: CASSPLLAEYYNEQFF
CDR3 DNA: TGCGCCAGCAGCCCCTTGCTAGCGGAGTACTACAATGAGCAGTTCTTC

CDR3 length: 13
D gene: -
clone size: -
V gene: TRBV6-6
J gene: TRBJ1-5
CDR3 protein: CASRPVVNQPQHF
CDR3 DNA: TGTGCCAGCAGACCGGTAGTCAATCAGCCCCAGCATTTT

CDR3 length: 13
D gene: -
clone size: -
V gene: TRBV7-9
J gene: TRBJ1-4
CDR3 protein: CASSFEANEKLFF
CDR3 DNA: TGTGCCAGCAGCTTTGAGGCGAATGAAAAACTGTTTTTT

CDR3 length: 14
D gene: -
clone size: once
V gene: TRBV15
J gene: TRBJ2-7
CDR3 protein: CATSREAGLDEQYF
CDR3 DNA: TGTGCCACCAGCAGAGAGGCAGGGTTGGACGAGCAGTACTTC

CDR3 length: 12
D gene: -
clone size: -
V gene: TRBV14
J gene: TRBJ2-3
CDR3 protein: CASSTLLDTQYF
CDR3 DNA: TGTGCCAGCAGCACCCTATTGGATACGCAGTATTTT

CDR3 length: 14
D gene: -
clone size: -
V gene: TRBV7-3
J gene: TRBJ2-1
CDR3 protein: CASSNRSSRNEQFF
CDR3 DNA: TGTGCCAGCAGCAATAGGAGCAGTCGAAATGAGCAGTTCTTC

CDR3 length: 15
D gene: -
clone size: once
V gene: TRBV5-1
J gene: TRBJ2-7
CDR3 protein: CASSLGQRALPEQYF
CDR3 DNA: TGCGCCAGCAGCTTGGGTCAGCGGGCTCTCCCCGAGCAGTACTTC

CDR3 length: 15
D gene: TRBD1
clone size: -
V gene: TRBV6-1
J gene: TRBJ2-2
CDR3 protein: CASSLTGGYTGELFF
CDR3 DNA: TGTGCCAGCAGCCTGACAGGGGGCTACACCGGGGAGCTGTTTTTT

CDR3 length: 13
D gene: -
clone size: -
V gene: TRBV9
J gene: TRBJ1-2
CDR3 protein: CASRGVSNYGYTF
CDR3 DNA: TGTGCCAGCCGGGGGGTCTCTAACTATGGCTACACCTTC

CDR3 length: 15
D gene: TRBD1
clone size: -
V gene: TRBV19
J gene: TRBJ2-1
CDR3 protein: CASSSRTGTYNEQFF
CDR3 DNA: TGTGCCAGTAGTTCACGGACAGGGACCTACAATGAGCAGTTCTTC

CDR3 length: 15
D gene: TRBD2
clone size: -
V gene: TRBV2
J gene: TRBJ2-3
CDR3 protein: CADRTSGLFTDTQYF
CDR3 DNA: TGTGCCGACAGGACTAGCGGGCTTTTCACAGATACGCAGTATTTT

CDR3 length: 12
D gene: -
clone size: few
V gene: TRBV9
J gene: TRBJ2-2
CDR3 protein: CASSVGTGELFF
CDR3 DNA: TGTGCCAGCAGCGTAGGCACCGGGGAGCTGTTTTTT

CDR3 length: 14
D gene: -
clone size: -
V gene: TRBV9
J gene: TRBJ2-7
CDR3 protein: CASSVGEGIYEQYF
CDR3 DNA: TGTGCCAGCAGCGTAGGTGAAGGGATCTACGAGCAGTACTTC

CDR3 length: 12
D gene: TRBD1
clone size: -
V gene: TRBV18
J gene: TRBJ2-7
CDR3 protein: CASSPGTVEQYF
CDR3 DNA: TGTGCCAGCTCACCGGGGACAGTCGAGCAGTACTTC

CDR3 length: 12
D gene: -
clone size: few
V gene: TRBV7-9
J gene: TRBJ2-7
CDR3 protein: CASSSSRDEQYF
CDR3 DNA: TGTGCCAGCAGCTCCTCGCGGGACGAGCAGTACTTC

CDR3 length: 15
D gene: TRBD1
clone size: once
V gene: TRBV28
J gene: TRBJ1-2
CDR3 protein: CASSLFRDRDYGYTF
CDR3 DNA: TGTGCCAGCAGTTTGTTTAGGGACAGAGACTATGGCTACACCTTC

CDR3 length: 17
D gene: -
clone size: -
V gene: TRBV28
J gene: TRBJ2-6
CDR3 protein: CASSPGRPTWGANVLTF
CDR3 DNA: TGTGCCAGCAGTCCCGGACGGCCGACTTGGGGGGCCAACGTCCTGACTTTC

CDR3 length: 16
D gene: TRBD2
clone size: -
V gene: TRBV6-4
J gene: TRBJ2-1
CDR3 protein: CASAPGAGVVYNEQFF
CDR3 DNA: TGTGCCAGCGCGCCCGGGGCGGGAGTGGTCTACAATGAGCAGTTCTTC

CDR3 length: 14
D gene: -
clone size: once
V gene: TRBV30
J gene: TRBJ2-1
CDR3 protein: CAWSWGVPYNEQFF
CDR3 DNA: TGTGCCTGGAGTTGGGGAGTCCCATACAATGAGCAGTTCTTC

CDR3 length: 15
D gene: TRBD1
clone size: -
V gene: TRBV7-9
J gene: TRBJ1-2
CDR3 protein: CASSWSGGETQGYTF
CDR3 DNA: TGTGCCAGCAGCTGGTCAGGGGGAGAGACGCAAGGCTACACCTTC